The TCR beta chain under discussion was sequenced for a study of identical twins. Everyone who donated was a healthy Caucasian. The cDNA had a unique molecular identifier and a template-switch universal primer site. TCRdb reprocessed the 5' RACE reads with MiXCR, giving one entry per CDR3 protein. The table includes 1.5 million to 2 million distinct CDR3 sequences, around a third detected once. The CDR3 consists of 14 residues. From germline, CDR1 is PRHDT and CDR2 FYEKMQ (reference sequence). J was trimmed by 6 bases and V by 4 bases; bases with no gene match: 3. Findings and limits, study-wide: Models underestimated out-of-frame TCR alpha sharing in monozygotic twins. Abundant beta clonotypes from cord blood had fewer insertions, unlike memory repertoires, which showed none.

This clonotype has more than one count but fewer than ten. Its antigen is unknown. The rearrangement links TRBV13 to TRBJ2-1; TRBD2 aligns across 10 bases. The source material was cord blood. The TCR was taken from a newborn girl in good health. CDR3 sequence (DNA): TGTGCCAGCAGCTCAGCGGGGGGGGGCAATGAGCAGTTCTTC. Translated: CASSSAGGGNEQFF. Full variable domain (missing parts from reference TRBV13 and TRBJ2-1): AAGVIQSPRHLIKEKRETATLKCYPIPRHDTVYWYQQGPGQDPQFLISFYEKMQSDKGSIPDRFSAQQFSDYHSELNMSSLELGDSALYFCASSSAGGGNEQFFGPGTRLTVL.